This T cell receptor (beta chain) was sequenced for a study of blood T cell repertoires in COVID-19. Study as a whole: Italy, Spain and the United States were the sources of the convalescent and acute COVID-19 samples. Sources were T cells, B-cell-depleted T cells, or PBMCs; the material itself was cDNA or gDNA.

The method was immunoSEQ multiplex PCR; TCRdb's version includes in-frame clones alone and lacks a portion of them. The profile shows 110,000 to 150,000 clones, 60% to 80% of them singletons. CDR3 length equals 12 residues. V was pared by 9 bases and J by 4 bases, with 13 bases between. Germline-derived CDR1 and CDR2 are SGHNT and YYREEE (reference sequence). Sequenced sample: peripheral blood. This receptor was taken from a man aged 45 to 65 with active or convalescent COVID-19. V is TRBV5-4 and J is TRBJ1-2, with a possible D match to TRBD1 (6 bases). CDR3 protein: CATGGQGYGYTF. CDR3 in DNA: TGTGCCACCGGGGGGCAAGGCTATGGCTACACCTTC.